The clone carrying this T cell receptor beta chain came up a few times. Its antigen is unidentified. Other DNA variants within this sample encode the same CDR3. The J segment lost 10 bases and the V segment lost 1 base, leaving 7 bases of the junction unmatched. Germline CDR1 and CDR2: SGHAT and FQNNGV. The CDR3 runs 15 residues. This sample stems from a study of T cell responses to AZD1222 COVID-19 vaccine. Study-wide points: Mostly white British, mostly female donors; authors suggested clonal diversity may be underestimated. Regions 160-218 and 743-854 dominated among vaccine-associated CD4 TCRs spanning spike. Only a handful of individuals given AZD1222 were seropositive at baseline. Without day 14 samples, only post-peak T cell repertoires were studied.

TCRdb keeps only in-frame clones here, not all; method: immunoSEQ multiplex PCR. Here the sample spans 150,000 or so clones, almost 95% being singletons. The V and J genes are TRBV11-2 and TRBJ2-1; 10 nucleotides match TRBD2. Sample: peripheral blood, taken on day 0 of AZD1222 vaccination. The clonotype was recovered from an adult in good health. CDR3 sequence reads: CASSLVASGRGEQFF. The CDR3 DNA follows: TGTGCCAGCAGCTTAGTGGCTAGCGGGAGAGGGGAGCAGTTCTTC.